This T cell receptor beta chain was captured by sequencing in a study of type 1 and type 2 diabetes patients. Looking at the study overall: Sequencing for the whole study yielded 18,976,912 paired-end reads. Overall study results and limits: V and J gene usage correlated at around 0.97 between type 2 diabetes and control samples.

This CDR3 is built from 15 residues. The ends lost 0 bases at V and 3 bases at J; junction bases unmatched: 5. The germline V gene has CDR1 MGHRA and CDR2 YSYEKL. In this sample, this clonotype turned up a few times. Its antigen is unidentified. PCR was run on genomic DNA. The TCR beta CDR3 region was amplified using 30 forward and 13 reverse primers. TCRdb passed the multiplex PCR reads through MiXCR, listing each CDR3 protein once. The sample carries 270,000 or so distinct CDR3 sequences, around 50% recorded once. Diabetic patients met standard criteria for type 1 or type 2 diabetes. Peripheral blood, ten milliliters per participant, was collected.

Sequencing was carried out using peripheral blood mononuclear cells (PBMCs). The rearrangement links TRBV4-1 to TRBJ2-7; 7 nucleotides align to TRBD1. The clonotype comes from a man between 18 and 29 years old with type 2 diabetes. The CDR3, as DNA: TGCGCCAGCAGCCAAGAAATGAGACAGGGCTACGAGCAGTACTTC. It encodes CASSQEMRQGYEQYF.